Detailed here is one T cell receptor beta chain. Its antigen is as yet unknown. The protocol was immunoSEQ multiplex PCR, while the TCRdb copy is restricted to in-frame clones and leaves out a portion. In the table there are about 84,000 clones, around 84% of which are singletons. This entry comes from a study of OX40 agonist ivuxolimab in advanced cancers. Study as a whole: The mean age was approximately 60 years, ranging from 23 to 79, with 65% to 90% of participants male.

Patients with a history of autoimmune disease or on systemic immunosuppression were excluded. The study's findings and limits: Some patients who did not respond also had low normalized T-cell clonal expansion. Clones of CD4+ and CD8+ blood T cells grew by week 6 at doses of 0.1 to 3.0 mg/kg.

The sequence came from an adult with an advanced solid tumor such as melanoma, head and neck, liver or kidney cancer. The material was CD4+ or CD8+ T cells sorted from blood, obtained in a trial of the OX40 agonist ivuxolimab.

The CDR3 sequence is CASSETPGRENGYTF. CDR3 coding DNA: TGTGCCAGCAGTGAAACGCCAGGTAGAGAGAATGGCTACACCTTC. The gene calls are TRBV2 and TRBJ1-2; D unresolved. The CDR3 runs to 15 residues. The V end was cut by 2 bases, the J end by 6 bases, with 16 bases between. Per germline, CDR1 SNHLY and CDR2 FYNNEI.